This T cell receptor (beta chain) was identified during a study of blood T cell repertoires in COVID-19. Study-wide context: T cells, B-cell-depleted T cells, or PBMCs provided the cDNA or gDNA that served as material.

Followed longitudinally, the Seattle patients had been enrolled during active infection. V lost 5 bases to trimming and J lost 4 bases; unmatched junction nucleotides: 8. Germline V CDR1 and CDR2: MNHNY, SVGAGI (reference sequence). The CDR3 runs to 16 residues. Authors' processing steps: Estimation of nucleated cell counts was performed using reference gene primer amplification. Profiled with immunoSEQ multiplex PCR; TCRdb holds only in-frame clones, not every one. V and J calls and clone size are those listed in that table; D and trimming were worked out from the DNA. The sample has 140,000 or so clones, 70% to 80% seen once; the top ten hold 4.5% to 5%.

The specimen was peripheral blood. The gene calls are TRBV6-6 and TRBJ2-1; 10 bases agree with TRBD2. This receptor was taken from a woman in her 70s with COVID-19, enrolled during active disease. CDR3 in amino acids: CASSPSGGASYNEQFF. The CDR3 DNA sequence: TGTGCCAGCAGTCCGAGCGGGGGGGCCTCATACAATGAGCAGTTCTTC.